These 18 T cell receptor beta chains share one sample of origin, sequenced in a study of regulatory T cells in long-lasting Graves disease. CDR3-region Arm-PCR and iRepertoire HTBI primers produced the TCR beta libraries. TCRdb recomputed calls from the multiplex PCR reads with MiXCR, one row per CDR3 protein. Here the sample spans some 250,000 distinct CDR3 sequences, about 18% being singletons. Time point of the sample: newly diagnosed GD, antithyroid drugs for less than 3 months. PBMC RNA was the source of the TCR library. The sample was also linked to a second study, of T cells in Graves' hyperthyroidism and ophthalmopathy.

Sequenced here: peripheral blood mononuclear cells (PBMCs), sampled at new diagnosis, from a patient treated with antithyroid drugs. Receptors originate from a woman between 25 and 40 years old with Graves disease.

This clonotype has at least ten counts. V gene TRBV7-9 combines with J gene TRBJ1-1; 9 bases match TRBD1. The junction had 14 bases not matched to a gene; V was cut back by 6 bases and J by 0 bases. The germline V gene has CDR1 SEHNR and CDR2 FQNEAQ (reference sequence). CDR3 length: 18 residues. The CDR3 loop is CASRPQMGQGAMNTEAFF. CDR3 DNA: TGTGCCAGCAGGCCACAAATGGGACAGGGAGCGATGAACACTGAAGCTTTCTTT.

This clonotype was detected ten times or more. The chain couples TRBV19 to TRBJ2-2; 12 nucleotides match TRBD2. Germline assignment: CDR1 LNHDA and CDR2 SQIVND (reference sequence). With V trimmed by 3 bases and J by 4 bases, 12 bases remained unmatched. The CDR3 length is 19 residues. The CDR3 nucleotides read TGTGCCAGTAGTATTTGGTATCCCCTAGCGGGGGGGCCCACCGGGGAGCTGTTTTTT. Protein: CASSIWYPLAGGPTGELFF. Complete variable domain (other parts from reference TRBV19 and TRBJ2-2): DGGITQSPKYLFRKEGQNVTLSCEQNLNHDAMYWYRQDPGQGLRLIYYSQIVNDFQKGDIAEGYSVSREKKESFPLTVTSAQKNPTAFYLCASSIWYPLAGGPTGELFFGEGSRLTVL.

This clonotype was observed at least ten times. This rearrangement joins TRBV3-1 to TRBJ2-7; no firm D call. Germline V gene sequence: CDR1 LGHDT, CDR2 YNNKEL (reference sequence). V was shortened by 5 bases and J by 6 bases, with 11 bases between the two germline ends. This CDR3 has 12 residues. The CDR3 DNA follows: TGTGCCAGCAGCTCCCGGTGGGGCGAGCAGTACTTC. It is translated as CASSSRWGEQYF.

This clonotype was counted ten times or more. This rearrangement joins TRBV7-9 to TRBJ2-3; D tentatively fits TRBD1 or TRBD2 (5 bases each). From germline, CDR1 is SEHNR and CDR2 FQNEAQ (reference sequence). Trimming cost V 5 bases and J 10 bases, with 10 bases left between them. The CDR3 loop spans 11 amino acids. CDR3 in amino acids: CASSGGDAQYF. CDR3 nucleotides: TGTGCCAGCAGCGGGGGTGATGCGCAGTATTTT. The whole variable domain, filled in from reference TRBV7-9 and TRBJ2-3, reads DTGVSQNPRHKITKRGQNVTFRCDPISEHNRLYWYRQTLGQGPEFLTYFQNEAQLEKSRLLSDRFSAERPKGSFSTLEIQRTEQGDSAMYLCASSGGDAQYFGPGTRLTVL.

This clonotype was counted many times. The rearrangement links TRBV12-3 or TRBV12-4 to TRBJ1-5; D gene uncertain. V was cut by 4 bases and J by 0 bases, with 7 bases left in between. CDR3 length: 14 residues. CDR3 in DNA: TGTGCCAGCAGTTCACAGCTTAGCAATCAGCCCCAGCATTTT. Protein: CASSSQLSNQPQHF.

As concerns this clonotype: This probably arose from a read error, given a far larger clone one base away. The gene calls are TRBV20-1 and TRBJ2-7; 11 positions match TRBD2. Per germline, CDR1 DFQATT and CDR2 SNEGSKA (reference sequence). The CDR3 length is 13 residues. Here the CDR3 reads CSAVAGGPYEQYF. CDR3 in DNA: TGCAGTGCTGTAGCGGGGGGGCCCTATGAGCAGTACTTC.

The table lists this clonotype with many counts. V is TRBV12-5 and J is TRBJ1-1; the match to TRBD1 covers 7 bases. V trimming: 2 bases; J trimming: 12 bases; junction bases outside the gene matches: 30. CDR3 length equals 20 residues. CDR1 is LGHNT, CDR2 FRNRAP, per germline. CDR3 sequence: CASGLRYGDSSTLLNTGTFF. The CDR3 bases are TGTGCTAGTGGTTTGAGGTATGGGGACAGCTCCACCCTCCTGAACACTGGAACTTTCTTT.

This clonotype was counted at least ten times. The chain employs TRBV7-9 and TRBJ1-2; D is unclear. CDR3 size: 13 residues. V was cut by 6 bases and J by 4 bases, with 12 bases left in between. Germline V gene data show CDR1 as SEHNR and CDR2 as FQNEAQ (reference sequence). Here the CDR3 reads CASRNPDAYGYTF. The DNA of the CDR3 is TGTGCCAGCAGAAATCCGGACGCCTATGGCTACACCTTC.

This clonotype has ten or more counts. The chain recombines TRBV3-1 with TRBJ2-1; D remains ambiguous. The germline V gene encodes CDR1 LGHDT and CDR2 YNNKEL (reference sequence). Trimming took off 4 bases at V and 0 bases at J, with 13 bases between the two ends. This CDR3 has 16 amino acids. CDR3 nucleotides: TGTGCCAGCAGCCCTAGAGGCCCCCTCTCCTACAATGAGCAGTTCTTC. It specifies CASSPRGPLSYNEQFF.

The sample holds many counts of this clonotype. The gene calls are TRBV20-1 and TRBJ1-5; 9 nucleotides agree with TRBD1. CDR1 is DFQATT and CDR2 is SNEGSKA in the germline V gene (reference sequence). The CDR3 extends over 14 amino acids. The V segment lost 5 bases and the J segment 0 bases; nucleotides outside the gene matches: 2. In DNA, the CDR3 is TGCAGTGCTGAGGGACAGGGTAGCAATCAGCCCCAGCATTTT. Translated, it gives CSAEGQGSNQPQHF.

This clonotype came up many times. The J gene is TRBJ1-5, the V gene TRBV5-1, with D hard to call. Germline lookup yields CDR1 SGHRS and CDR2 YFSETQ. V lost 1 base and J lost 2, with 7 bases in between. This CDR3 contains 14 residues. The CDR3 region has the DNA TGCGCCAGCAGCTTGCACAGTGGCAATCAGCCCCAGCATTTT. Translating it yields CASSLHSGNQPQHF.

This chain connects TRBV9 to TRBJ2-2; D uncertain. CDR1 is SGDLS and CDR2 is YYNGEE in the germline V gene. This CDR3 has 13 amino acids. The V and J ends lost 4 bases and 1 base respectively, with 5 bases between them. The CDR3 loop is CASSNRNTGELFF. The CDR3 DNA reads TGTGCCAGCAGCAACAGGAACACCGGGGAGCTGTTTTTT.

Comments on this clonotype: It differs at one base from a far larger clone, so likely a read error. V and J are TRBV7-2 and TRBJ2-4; D not resolved. Deletions cut 6 bases from V and 13 bases from J, with 19 bases between. Germline CDR1 SGHTA, CDR2 FQGNSA. The CDR3 is 13 residues long. The CDR3 DNA follows: TGTGCCAGCAGTCTCCAAGGGTTCAATGAGCAGTACTTC. Its translation: CASSLQGFNEQYF.

The chain carries TRBV5-4 and TRBJ2-5; 11 positions match TRBD2. The CDR3 is 16 residues long. V gave up 4 bases and J gave up 2 bases; unmatched junction bases: 7. The germline V gene has CDR1 SGHNT and CDR2 YYREEE (reference sequence). This CDR3 is CASSQMTSGDQETQYF. The CDR3 nucleotides read TGTGCCAGCAGCCAAATGACTAGCGGGGATCAAGAGACCCAGTACTTC.

This clonotype was recorded at least ten times. The chain recombines TRBV5-1 with TRBJ2-7; 7 bases match TRBD2. The germline CDR1 and CDR2 sequences are SGHRS and YFSETQ. Germline trimming cut 0 bases from V and 5 bases from J; bases unmatched to any gene: 5. The CDR3 is 14 residues long. The chain's CDR3 is CASSLGPSGDEQYF. CDR3 DNA: TGCGCCAGCAGCTTGGGACCCAGCGGGGACGAGCAGTACTTC.

This clonotype came up many times. The chain joins TRBV6-1 to TRBJ1-2; D is perhaps TRBD1 (6 bases). Germline CDR1 and CDR2: MNHNS and SASEGT. This CDR3 has 17 residues. V gave up 2 bases and J gave up 4 bases, with 20 bases separating them. The CDR3 here is CASSENGLGGAGYGYTF. CDR3 sequence (DNA): TGTGCCAGCAGTGAAAACGGCCTAGGGGGGGCGGGCTATGGCTACACCTTC.

The rearrangement links TRBV19 to TRBJ1-5; no definite D call. Trimming pared 3 bases from V and 0 bases from J, leaving 15 bases between. Germline-derived CDR1 and CDR2 are LNHDA and SQIVND (reference sequence). This CDR3 has 17 residues. CDR3 region: CASSMRKILVSNQPQHF. The CDR3 DNA sequence: TGTGCCAGTAGTATGAGAAAGATATTAGTTAGCAATCAGCCCCAGCATTTT.

This clonotype was recorded at least ten times. This rearrangement joins TRBV29-1 to TRBJ1-1; D may be TRBD1 (5 bases). This CDR3 has 11 residues. Germline CDR1 reads SQVTM; CDR2 reads ANQGSEA. CDR3 loop: CSSGGGTEAFF. DNA of the CDR3: TGCAGTTCCGGGGGGGGGACTGAAGCTTTCTTT.